Described below is a single T cell receptor (beta chain) sequence and its context. The treatment is: some 19 received Ad26.COV2.S at low or high dose, single or two shots; 5 received placebo; per-sample allocation not given. Sample collection was performed on day 63 after the first vaccine or placebo injection. This sample is part of a study of Ad26.COV2.S vaccination and SARS-CoV-2 variants. Trimming pared 4 bases from V and 3 bases from J, leaving 13 bases between. The V gene's germline CDR1 is SEHNR and CDR2 FQNEAQ (reference sequence). This CDR3 comprises 14 residues. Assay used: immunoSEQ multiplex PCR; TCRdb lists only in-frame clones, some missing. The sample carries a few hundred thousand clones, roughly 80% recorded once.

The origin of this receptor is a person aged 18-60 years who received the Ad26.COV2.S COVID-19 vaccine or a placebo. V and J are TRBV7-9 and TRBJ2-7, with D tentatively TRBD2 (6 bases). The sequencing here drew on peripheral blood, taken in a trial of Ad26.COV2.S vaccine versus placebo. The CDR3 spells CASSYPGRGYEQYF. CDR3 in DNA: TGTGCCAGCAGCTATCCCGGGAGAGGCTACGAGCAGTACTTC.